This TCR beta chain was retrieved from a study of CD8 T cells in Susac syndrome. Points on this clonotype: Antigen specificity is unknown.

Study findings and constraints: Regarding the TCR sequencing and HLA analysis, the study admitted that a relatively small number of individuals were involved.

The sequenced target, TCR beta, came from blood CD8+ and CD4+ T cells. The authors reverse transcribed roughly 0.5 to 1 ug RNA with random hexamers. TCRdb re-analysed the immunoSEQ multiplex PCR reads in MiXCR, keeping a single row per CDR3 protein. Among tens of thousands of distinct CDR3 sequences listed, around nine tenths were seen once. Germline V CDR1 and CDR2: SGHAT, FQDESV (reference sequence). This CDR3 is 13 amino acids long. Deletions cut 4 bases from V and 3 bases from J, with 9 bases between. The origin of this receptor is a human donor in good health. The rearrangement links TRBV11-1 to TRBJ1-1; D not certain. Sequenced input: CD8+ T cells from PBMCs. The CDR3, as DNA: TGTGCCAGCAGCTACGGAGCGGACACTGAAGCTTTCTTT. Protein sequence: CASSYGADTEAFF.